A selection of T cell receptor beta chains follows, all from one sample in a study of OX40 agonist ivuxolimab in advanced cancers. Measured with immunoSEQ multiplex PCR; TCRdb has only the in-frame clones, and not every one. Of some 41,000 clones listed, more than 75% are singletons. Sequenced material: CD4+ or CD8+ T cells sorted from blood, taken in a trial of the OX40 agonist ivuxolimab. These receptors came from an adult with an advanced solid tumor such as melanoma, head and neck, liver or kidney cancer. Both conserved end residues are part of each CDR3. D genes are given only for firm matches. A row's size may be missing; if present it is once, few, many or a size class.

D gene	V gene	J gene	clone size	CDR3 DNA	CDR3 protein
.	TRBV30	TRBJ2-5	.	TGTGCCTGGAGTGTAACAGGGTTGGGAGTGACCCAGTACTTC	CAWSVTGLGVTQYF
.	TRBV19	TRBJ2-7	once	TGTGCCAGTAGTATAGCCAGCCAACCCACCTACGAGCAGTACTTC	CASSIASQPTYEQYF
TRBD2	TRBV10-2	TRBJ2-1	.	TGCGCCAGCAGTGAGGGGACTAGCGAAGGTGAGCAGTTCTTC	CASSEGTSEGEQFF
.	TRBV6-5	TRBJ2-3	.	TGTGCCAGCAGTTACGGGAGGATAGATACGCAGTATTTT	CASSYGRIDTQYF
TRBD1	TRBV28	TRBJ1-1	.	TGTGCCAGCAGTCCCGGAGACAGGGTCACTGAAGCTTTCTTT	CASSPGDRVTEAFF
.	TRBV18	TRBJ2-2	.	TGTGCCAGCTCACCACAGAGGGATTCGACCGGGGAGCTGTTTTTT	CASSPQRDSTGELFF
.	TRBV28	TRBJ1-5	.	TGTGCCAGCAGTTTCCCAGGGCTTAGTCAGCCCCAGCATTTT	CASSFPGLSQPQHF
.	TRBV9	TRBJ1-3	.	TGTGCCAGCAGTCCACGGGGAAGATCTGGAAACACCATATATTTT	CASSPRGRSGNTIYF
.	TRBV18	TRBJ2-7	.	TGTGCCAGCTCACGCGATCGTGGGGGGGCTCGGGAGCAGTACTTC	CASSRDRGGAREQYF
.	TRBV5-4	TRBJ2-2	.	TGTGCCAGCAGCGAGTCAATTTTAATGGCGGACACCGGGGAGCTGTTTTTT	CASSESILMADTGELFF
.	TRBV7-3	TRBJ2-2	.	TGTGCCAGCAGCTTGCGCCGGACCTCCAAGCTGTTTTTT	CASSLRRTSKLFF
.	TRBV21-1	TRBJ1-2	few	TGTGCCAGCAGCAAAGGACAGGGCTATGGCTACACCTTC	CASSKGQGYGYTF
.	TRBV30	TRBJ2-5	.	TGTGCCTGGAGCCGGGCCTACCAAGAGACCCAGTACTTC	CAWSRAYQETQYF
.	TRBV5-1	TRBJ1-1	.	TGCGCCAGCAGCTTGGTGGTGGCCGGGGGCACTGAAGCTTTCTTT	CASSLVVAGGTEAFF
.	TRBV2	TRBJ2-5	few	TGTGCCAGCAGTGAATGGGGTTTAGAGACCCAGTACTTC	CASSEWGLETQYF
TRBD1	TRBV2	TRBJ1-6	once	TGTGCCAGCAATAGGGACAGGGGTATCATATCACCCCTCCACTTT	CASNRDRGIISPLHF
.	TRBV7-6	TRBJ1-2	.	TGTGCCAGCAGCTCAGGGGACTATGGCTACACCTTC	CASSSGDYGYTF
.	TRBV6-5	TRBJ1-4	.	TGTGCCAGCAGTTACTCGAACAGACCAACTAATGAAAAACTGTTTTTT	CASSYSNRPTNEKLFF
.	TRBV7-2	TRBJ2-7	once	TGTGCCAGCAGCTTAGCTGGGGGGTCAACCTACGAGCAGTACTTC	CASSLAGGSTYEQYF
.	TRBV2	TRBJ1-2	.	TGTGCCAGCAGTTTAGGAGGTTATGGCTACACCTTC	CASSLGGYGYTF
TRBD2	TRBV4-1	TRBJ2-7	.	TGCGCCAGCAGCCCAGTTACGGGAGGGTTGTACGAGCAGTACTTC	CASSPVTGGLYEQYF
.	TRBV2	TRBJ2-1	.	TGTGCCACACAGAACAATGAGCAGTTCTTC	CATQNNEQFF
TRBD2	TRBV6-1	TRBJ2-1	.	TGTGCCAGCAGTGATCAAAGACTAGCGGGGGGAAATGAGCAGTTCTTC	CASSDQRLAGGNEQFF
.	TRBV6-1	TRBJ1-1	.	TGTGCCAGCAGTGAAGTGTTGGAGTCGAACACTGAAGCTTTCTTT	CASSEVLESNTEAFF
.	TRBV2	TRBJ2-5	.	TGTGCCAGCAGCGGAACGGCAGGGCTTGGAGAGACCCAGTACTTC	CASSGTAGLGETQYF
.	TRBV6-6	TRBJ2-5	.	TGTGCCAGCAGTTACTCAGGAGCGGACCAAGAGACCCAGTACTTC	CASSYSGADQETQYF
TRBD1	TRBV4-2	TRBJ2-2	.	TGTGCCAGCAGCCGGACGACAGGGGATCATAGGGAGCTGTTTTTT	CASSRTTGDHRELFF
TRBD1	TRBV6-5	TRBJ2-7	.	TGTGCCAGCAGATTACGGGACAGGGGGTCCTACGAGCAGTACTTC	CASRLRDRGSYEQYF
TRBD2	TRBV29-1	TRBJ2-3	.	TGCAGCGTTGACGGGGGGGATACGCAGTATTTT	CSVDGGDTQYF
.	TRBV27	TRBJ1-1	.	TGTGCCAGCAGTTGGGGGGGCGGGGGACCAACGACCGCTTTCTTT	CASSWGGGGPTTAFF
.	TRBV19	TRBJ2-7	.	TGTGCCAGTAGTATAGTAGGGGCAAACTCCTACGAGCAGTACTTC	CASSIVGANSYEQYF